These 26 T cell receptor beta chains came from one sample sequenced in a study of response to subunit inactivated influenza vaccine. TCRdb analysed the RT-PCR reads with MiXCR anew, one entry per CDR3 protein. This table holds 280,000 or so distinct CDR3 sequences, about a fifth found once. Sequenced material: PBMCs from blood, taken 21 months after vaccination. The receptor set was obtained from a man aged 50-75 years who received an inactivated influenza vaccine.

This clonotype came up many times. The V gene is TRBV7-6, the J gene TRBJ2-1; D remains ambiguous. The germline V gene has CDR1 SGHVS and CDR2 FNYEAQ. The CDR3 contains 12 residues. Trimming removed 2 bases from V and 3 bases from J, with 2 bases in between. CDR3 coding DNA: TGTGCCAGCAGCTTATACTACAATGAGCAGTTCTTC. It translates to CASSLYYNEQFF.

The table lists this clonotype with a few counts. The chain employs TRBV30 and TRBJ2-5; D gene ambiguous. The germline gives CDR1 GTSNPN, CDR2 SVGIG (reference sequence). V was clipped by 3 bases and J by 5 bases, with 10 bases between them. The CDR3 sequence is 12 residues long. Written as DNA, the CDR3 is TGTGCCTGGAGCGCGCTTCGGGAGACCCAGTACTTC. Amino acid sequence: CAWSALRETQYF.

This clonotype was observed at least ten times. This chain joins TRBV25-1 and TRBJ1-1, with D unresolved. There are 13 residues in the CDR3. Per the germline V gene, CDR1 is MGHDK and CDR2 is SYGVNS. Trimming removed 2 bases from V and 0 bases from J, with 4 bases in between. This CDR3 is CASSEVMNTEAFF. CDR3 DNA: TGTGCCAGCAGTGAAGTTATGAACACTGAAGCTTTCTTT.

This clonotype appeared a few times. This chain uses TRBV20-1 with TRBJ1-4, with a possible D match to TRBD1 (5 bases). The CDR3 has 17 residues. Trimming left V 0 bases short and J 7 bases short, with 21 bases between. CDR1 is DFQATT and CDR2 is SNEGSKA in the germline V gene (reference sequence). The CDR3 region has the DNA TGCAGTGCTAGAGACCGACTTGAGGGACGGAGGATTGAAAAACTGTTTTTT. It codes for CSARDRLEGRRIEKLFF.

The genes are TRBV6-5 and TRBJ1-2; 9 bases align to TRBD1. Germline V gives CDR1 MNHEY, CDR2 SVGAGI. The V segment lost 0 bases and the J segment 8 bases; nucleotides outside the gene matches: 7. This CDR3 is built from 15 residues. This CDR3 is CASSYSGQGSSGYTF. CDR3 nucleotides: TGTGCCAGCAGTTACTCGGGACAGGGATCGTCAGGCTACACCTTC.

This clonotype was counted only a few times. This chain joins TRBV12-3 or TRBV12-4 and TRBJ2-3; the D gene is possibly TRBD2 (7 bases). Trimming stripped 8 bases from V and 1 base from J, with 13 bases between. The CDR3 is made up of 14 amino acids. The CDR3 DNA sequence: TGTGCCAGCGTCGAGGGGGGGGGCACAGATACGCAGTATTTT. This codes for CASVEGGGTDTQYF.

This clonotype appeared once. A much larger clone is a single base away; this may be a read error. J is TRBJ1-1 and V is TRBV20-1; a possible D gene is TRBD1 (5 bases). The CDR3 totals 14 residues. Trimming stripped 1 base from V and 1 base from J, with 10 bases between. Germline V gene lookup returns CDR1 DFQATT and CDR2 SNEGSKA (reference sequence). CDR3: CSARGEGPNTEAFF. As DNA, the CDR3 is TGCAGTGCTAGAGGGGAGGGGCCGAACACTGAAGCTTTCTTT.

In its sample, this clonotype was seen a few times. The rearrangement uses TRBV3-1 and TRBJ2-2; 7 bases fit TRBD1. The trim removed 3 bases at V and 0 bases at J, leaving 7 bases unmatched. The CDR3 consists of 17 residues. Germline CDR1 LGHDT, CDR2 YNNKEL (reference sequence). CDR3 nucleotides: TGTGCCAGCAGCCATTTCCGGGACAGCTCGAACACCGGGGAGCTGTTTTTT. Its protein product is CASSHFRDSSNTGELFF.

This clonotype was seen more than once but under ten times. The CDR3 loop is CSARDSQVSYEQYF. The CDR3 bases are TGCAGTGCTAGAGATTCGCAGGTCTCCTACGAGCAGTACTTC. The V and J genes are TRBV20-1 and TRBJ2-7, with D uncertain. V was clipped by 0 bases and J by 0 bases, with 9 bases between them. The CDR3 extends over 14 amino acids. CDR1 DFQATT and CDR2 SNEGSKA come from the germline V gene (reference sequence).

The chain combines TRBV19 with TRBJ2-1; 9 bases align to TRBD1. The CDR3 is 15 amino acids. Germline V lookup: CDR1 LNHDA, CDR2 SQIVND (reference sequence). Trimming at V came to 2 bases and at J to 7 bases, leaving 6 bases not matched to a gene. The CDR3 loop is CASSIRDRVGNEQFF. The CDR3 coding sequence is TGTGCCAGTAGTATAAGGGACAGGGTAGGAAATGAGCAGTTCTTC.

This chain connects TRBV25-1 to TRBJ2-7; maybe TRBD2 (6 bases). Germline values: CDR1 MGHDK, CDR2 SYGVNS. V lost 6 bases and J 8 bases, leaving 17 bases between the germline ends. The CDR3 runs 13 residues. CDR3 bases: TGTGCCAGCAGCGACACCCGGGACTCCAAGCAGTACTTC. As protein: CASSDTRDSKQYF.

CDR3 protein: CAISESRAGELFF. DNA of the CDR3: TGTGCCATCAGTGAGTCAAGGGCCGGGGAGCTGTTTTTT. J is TRBJ2-2 and V is TRBV10-3; D is uncertain. V was cut by 0 bases and J by 6 bases, with 5 bases left in between. The germline V gene has CDR1 ENHRY and CDR2 SYGVKD. This CDR3 has 13 amino acids.

The V call is TRBV4-3, the J call TRBJ2-2, with a tentative D call TRBD1 (6 bases). With 1 base removed from V and 2 bases from J, the gap between germline ends came to 8 bases. The CDR3 extends over 15 amino acids. The germline gives CDR1 LGHNA, CDR2 YSLEER. CDR3 protein: CASSQGTDNTGELFF. The CDR3 DNA follows: TGCGCCAGCAGCCAAGGGACAGACAACACCGGGGAGCTGTTTTTT.

Judged by abundance, this clonotype is large. This sequence joins TRBV5-1 and TRBJ2-5, with unresolved D. This CDR3 has 15 amino acids. The V end lost 0 bases, the J end lost 2 bases, and 11 bases lay between the germline ends. Germline values: CDR1 SGHRS, CDR2 YFSETQ. For the CDR3, the DNA is TGCGCCAGCAGCTTGGCCCCGACAATTCAAGAGACCCAGTACTTC. Protein: CASSLAPTIQETQYF.

This clonotype was seen more than once but under ten times. In nucleotides, the CDR3 is TGCGCCAGCAGCCGTGAGCTAAGGGGCTACAATGAGCAGTTCTTC. Amino acids: CASSRELRGYNEQFF. This chain joins TRBV4-3 and TRBJ2-1, with D maybe TRBD1 (5 bases). CDR3 length equals 15 residues. Germline V gene lookup returns CDR1 LGHNA and CDR2 YSLEER. The V end lost 4 bases, the J end lost 3 bases, and 13 bases lay between the germline ends.

This clonotype was seen more than once but under ten times. The chain carries TRBV12-3 or TRBV12-4 and TRBJ2-5; D call uncertain. CDR3 length equals 12 residues. The V and J ends lost 6 bases and 1 base respectively, with 6 bases between them. CDR3 DNA sequence: TGTGCCAGCAGCGAACTCCAAGAGACCCAGTACTTC. Translation: CASSELQETQYF.

This clonotype was detected ten times or more. The chain uses TRBV4-3 and TRBJ2-1, with no clear D. This CDR3 region has 12 residues. CDR1 LGHNA and CDR2 YSLEER come from the germline V gene. Deletions cut 1 base from V and 8 bases from J, with 6 bases between. The CDR3 bases are TGCGCCAGCAGCCAAGGTATGGATGAGCAGTTCTTC. This encodes CASSQGMDEQFF.

The gene calls are TRBV5-1 and TRBJ2-7; D is ambiguous. V lost 0 bases to trimming and J lost 1 base, with 8 bases between them. This CDR3 spans 14 amino acids. Germline CDR1 SGHRS, CDR2 YFSETQ. The CDR3 DNA follows: TGCGCCAGCAGCTTGGACCCCGAATCCTACGAGCAGTACTTC. Protein sequence: CASSLDPESYEQYF.

The CDR3 nucleotides read TGCAGCGTTAGACAGGGGCTTCCGGGAGGTAATGAAAAACTGTTTTTT. As protein: CSVRQGLPGGNEKLFF. The V gene is TRBV29-1, the J gene TRBJ1-4; 8 nucleotides match TRBD1. The germline V gene encodes CDR1 SQVTM and CDR2 ANQGSEA. The CDR3 consists of 16 residues. Trimming at V came to 5 bases and at J to 4 bases, leaving 12 bases not matched to a gene.

This chain links TRBV5-5 with TRBJ2-7, with D hard to call. Between the trimmed V and J ends, which lost 0 bases and 2 bases, there was a span of 9 bases. The CDR3 totals 14 residues. CDR1 SGHKS and CDR2 YYEKEE come from the germline V gene (reference sequence). The CDR3 DNA is TGTGCCAGCAGCTTGGCGGTAGAAGCCTACGAGCAGTACTTC. It is translated as CASSLAVEAYEQYF. The whole variable domain, remainder taken from reference TRBV5-5 and TRBJ2-7, is DAGVTQSPTHLIKTRGQQVTLRCSPISGHKSVSWYQQVLGQGPQFIFQYYEKEERGRGNFPDRFSARQFPNYSSELNVNALLLGDSALYLCASSLAVEAYEQYFGPGTRLTVT.

The V call is TRBV4-3, the J call TRBJ1-1, with unresolved D. CDR1 LGHNA and CDR2 YSLEER come from the germline V gene. The CDR3 runs 16 residues. V dropped 1 base and J dropped 0 bases, with 12 bases sitting between them. The CDR3 reads CASSQAFAVMNTEAFF. CDR3 bases: TGCGCCAGCAGCCAAGCGTTTGCAGTGATGAACACTGAAGCTTTCTTT.

The V gene is TRBV6-1, the J gene TRBJ2-1; 13 nucleotides align to TRBD2. Germline assignment: CDR1 MNHNS and CDR2 SASEGT. Losses at the gene ends were 5 bases for V and 1 base for J; bases not matched to a gene: 5. The CDR3 loop spans 17 amino acids. CDR3 sequence (DNA): TGTGCCAGCAGTCCTACTAGCGGGGGGGCGTCCTACAATGAGCAGTTCTTC. Encoded protein: CASSPTSGGASYNEQFF.

This clonotype was seen repeatedly, ten times or more. The V gene is TRBV12-3 or TRBV12-4, the J gene TRBJ1-3; unclear D gene. This CDR3 has 13 residues. V lost 2 bases and J lost 6, with 8 bases in between. The CDR3 loop reads CASSLRNSNTIYF. The DNA for the CDR3 is TGTGCCAGCAGTTTAAGAAATTCAAACACCATATATTTT.

This clonotype was seen only a few times. The chain carries TRBV3-1 and TRBJ2-1; weak D call: TRBD2 (6 bases). Germline V lookup: CDR1 LGHDT, CDR2 YNNKEL (reference sequence). With 4 bases removed from V and 4 bases from J, the gap between germline ends came to 11 bases. The CDR3 has 14 amino acids. This CDR3 is CASSPGGAYNEQFF. CDR3 sequence (DNA): TGTGCCAGCAGCCCCGGCGGGGCTTACAATGAGCAGTTCTTC.

The chain is built from TRBV10-3 and TRBJ1-4; D remains ambiguous. V was shortened by 7 bases and J by 5 bases, with 11 bases between the two germline ends. Germline CDR1 and CDR2: ENHRY and SYGVKD. CDR3 size: 13 residues. For the CDR3, the DNA is TGTGCCATCAAGGGTGGAGCAAATGAAAAACTGTTTTTT. It codes for CAIKGGANEKLFF.

This clonotype has only a few counts. V gene TRBV12-3 or TRBV12-4 combines with J gene TRBJ1-3; maybe TRBD1 (6 bases). The V and J ends lost 5 bases and 3 bases respectively, with 14 bases between them. There are 15 residues in the CDR3. The CDR3 coding sequence is TGTGCCAGCAGTAGCAGGGGCTCAAATGGAAACACCATATATTTT. Translated: CASSSRGSNGNTIYF.